The clone carrying this T cell receptor (beta chain) was detected ten times or more. The source of the sample is a study of T cells in Graves' hyperthyroidism and ophthalmopathy. Ophthalmopathy patients had moderate-to-severe active disease, CAS ≥3, NOSPECS ≥4, and disease duration under 3 months. It was 10 ml of fresh peripheral blood that supplied the PBMCs. It was RNA transcripts that yielded the amplified TCR beta CDR3 regions. The HTBI set primed first-round TCR CDR3 RT-PCR. MiXCR, run by TCRdb on the multiplex PCR reads, gives a single entry per CDR3 protein. The table records around 490,000 distinct CDR3 sequences, about 20% of them present only once. The specimen sequenced was blood. This clonotype was sampled from a man between 40 and 49 years old with Graves' ophthalmopathy.

CDR3: CASSGLLRRQETQYF. The CDR3 DNA sequence: TGTGCCAGCAGTGGTCTGCTTAGGCGACAAGAGACCCAGTACTTC. V and J are TRBV28 and TRBJ2-5, with D unclear. The length of the CDR3 is 15 residues. Germline V gene data show CDR1 as MDHEN and CDR2 as SYDVKM. V was pared by 5 bases and J by 2 bases, with 15 bases between.